This T cell receptor beta chain came from a study of molecular identifiers for immune sequencing clone quantification. General study findings and limits: The share of molecules held by clones above 20 RNA copies was over 99% in effector cells and under 1% in naive cells. Highly expanded clone sizes could end up underestimated if a barcode were shared by identical TCR molecules.

Source material for naive CD8 libraries was about 19,000 to 1,100,000 sorted cells, with 10%, 30% or 50% RNA. As for this clonotype: Its target is unknown. Being one base from a much bigger clone, this may be a read error.

Germline loops: CDR1 GTSNPN, CDR2 SVGIG (reference sequence). The CDR3 is 11 amino acids. Bulk TCR libraries were made with methods that had been previously described and with listed TCR primers. TCRdb re-derived calls from the PCR reads in MiXCR, one entry per CDR3 protein. The sample includes 250,000 to 400,000 distinct CDR3 sequences, about 21% seen only once; the top ten take 0.7% to 0.9%. This clonotype was obtained from a human donor in good health. Some libraries in this study had Jurkat cell RNA spiked in. Material: naive CD8+ T cells from blood, with Jurkat cell RNA spiked in. The subset was: FACS-sorted CD8+CD4-CCR7+CD45RA+ naive T cells. This chain uses TRBV30 with TRBJ2-7; no definite D call. DNA of the CDR3: TGTGCCCGGAGTGTAGGCGACGAGCAGTACTTC. Residues: CARSVGDEQYF.